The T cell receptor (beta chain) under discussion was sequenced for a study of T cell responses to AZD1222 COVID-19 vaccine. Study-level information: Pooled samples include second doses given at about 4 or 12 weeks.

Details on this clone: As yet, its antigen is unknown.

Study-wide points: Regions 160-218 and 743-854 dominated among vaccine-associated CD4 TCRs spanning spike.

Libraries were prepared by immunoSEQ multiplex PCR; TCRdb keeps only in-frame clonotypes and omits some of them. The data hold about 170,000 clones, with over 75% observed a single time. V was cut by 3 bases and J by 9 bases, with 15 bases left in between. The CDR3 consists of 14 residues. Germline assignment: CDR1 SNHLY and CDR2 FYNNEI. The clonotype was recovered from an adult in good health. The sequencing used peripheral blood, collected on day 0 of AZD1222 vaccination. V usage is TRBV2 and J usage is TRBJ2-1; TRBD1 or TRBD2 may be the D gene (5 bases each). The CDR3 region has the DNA TGTGCCAGCAGTGAGATACTAGGTAGGGGTGAGCAGTTCTTC. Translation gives CASSEILGRGEQFF.